This T cell receptor (beta chain) was sequenced in a study of regulatory T cells in long-lasting Graves disease. Through Arm-PCR of CDR3 regions and iRepertoire HTBI primers, TCR beta libraries were built. TCRdb independently ran MiXCR on the multiplex PCR reads; one entry per CDR3 protein. Counted here are 680,000 or so distinct CDR3 sequences, about 15% occurring once; the ten biggest clones make up about 20%. Germline V gene sequence: CDR1 SEHNR, CDR2 FQNEAQ (reference sequence). There are 15 residues in the CDR3. V lost 4 bases and J 6 bases, leaving 16 bases between the germline ends. Indicated time point: newly diagnosed GD, antithyroid drugs for less than 3 months. Extracted PBMC RNA gave rise to the TCR library. This clonotype has at least ten counts. Its antigen is not known. General study results and limits: Persistent Graves' patients showed reduced TCR diversity versus newly diagnosed patients.

The same data also went into a second study, on T cells in Graves' hyperthyroidism and ophthalmopathy.

V gene TRBV7-9 combines with J gene TRBJ1-5; tentative D call: TRBD1 (6 bases). The source material was peripheral blood mononuclear cells (PBMCs), sampled at new diagnosis, from a patient treated with antithyroid drugs. This receptor was obtained from a woman in her 30s with Graves disease. CDR3 coding DNA: TGTGCCAGCAGCTCCTGGGACAAAGAATTTCAGCCCCAGCATTTT. This gives the protein CASSSWDKEFQPQHF.